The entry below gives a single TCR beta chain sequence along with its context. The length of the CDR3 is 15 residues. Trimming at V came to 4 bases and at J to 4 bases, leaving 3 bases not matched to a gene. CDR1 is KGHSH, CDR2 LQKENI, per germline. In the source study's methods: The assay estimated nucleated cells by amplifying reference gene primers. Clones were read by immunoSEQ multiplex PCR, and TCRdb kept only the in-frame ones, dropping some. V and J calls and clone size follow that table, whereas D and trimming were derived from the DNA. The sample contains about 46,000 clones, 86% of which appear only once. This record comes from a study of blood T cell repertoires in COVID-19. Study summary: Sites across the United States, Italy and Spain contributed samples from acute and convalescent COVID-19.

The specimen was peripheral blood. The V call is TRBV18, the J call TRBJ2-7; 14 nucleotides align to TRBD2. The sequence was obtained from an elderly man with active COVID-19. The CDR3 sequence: CASSQGLAGEYEQYF. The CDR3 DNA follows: TGTGCCAGCTCACAGGGACTAGCGGGAGAGTACGAGCAGTACTTC.